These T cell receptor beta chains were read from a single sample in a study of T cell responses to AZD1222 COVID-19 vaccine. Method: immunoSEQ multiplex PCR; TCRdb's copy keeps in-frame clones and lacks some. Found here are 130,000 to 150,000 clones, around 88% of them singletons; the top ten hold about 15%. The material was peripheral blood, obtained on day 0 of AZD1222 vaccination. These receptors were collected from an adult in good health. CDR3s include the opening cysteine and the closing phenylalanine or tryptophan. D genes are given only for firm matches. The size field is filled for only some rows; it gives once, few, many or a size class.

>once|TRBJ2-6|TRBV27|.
TGTGCCAGCAGTTCCTCGTGGGTTGGGGCCAACGTCCTGACTTTC
CASSSSWVGANVLTF
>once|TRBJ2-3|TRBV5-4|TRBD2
TGTGCCAGCAGCTTGGACCGCGGGAGGGATACGCAGTATTTT
CASSLDRGRDTQYF
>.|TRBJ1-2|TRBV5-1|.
TGCGCCAGCAGCGTTGGGGGAACTAACTATGGCTACACCTTC
CASSVGGTNYGYTF
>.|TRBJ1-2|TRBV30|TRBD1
TGTGCCTGGAGTGTAGGCGACGGACAGGGACGTGGCTACACCTTC
CAWSVGDGQGRGYTF
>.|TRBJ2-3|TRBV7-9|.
TGTGCCAGCAGCTTAGTTCCCACAGATACGCAGTATTTT
CASSLVPTDTQYF
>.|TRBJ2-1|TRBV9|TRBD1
TGTGCCAGCAGCGTAGTCCCGGGACAGGGGGCATCCTACAATGAGCAGTTCTTC
CASSVVPGQGASYNEQFF
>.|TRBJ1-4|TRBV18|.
TGTGCCAGCTCACCGACGAGCGATAATGAAAAACTGTTTTTT
CASSPTSDNEKLFF
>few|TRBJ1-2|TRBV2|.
TGTGCCAGCAAACTAGATGGCTACACCTTC
CASKLDGYTF
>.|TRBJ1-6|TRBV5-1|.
TGCGCCAGCAGCTTACAGGGTGAGGTAAATTCACCCCTCCACTTT
CASSLQGEVNSPLHF
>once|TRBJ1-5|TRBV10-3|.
TGTGCCATCAGTGAGTCATATAGCAATCAGCCCCAGCATTTT
CAISESYSNQPQHF
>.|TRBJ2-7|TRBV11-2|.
TGTGCCAGCAGCCCCCGAAACAGGGTAAGGAACGAGCAGTACTTC
CASSPRNRVRNEQYF
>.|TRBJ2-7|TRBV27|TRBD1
TGTGCCAGCAGCGCACAGGGGTCGGAGCAGTACTTC
CASSAQGSEQYF
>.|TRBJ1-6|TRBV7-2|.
TGTGCCAGCAGCTTAGTCGTAGGCGATTTTACACCCCTCCACTTT
CASSLVVGDFTPLHF
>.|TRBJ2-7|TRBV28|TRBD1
TGTGCCAGCAGTCCCGGGACAGGGCTATCCTACGAGCAGTACTTC
CASSPGTGLSYEQYF
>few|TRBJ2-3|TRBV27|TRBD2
TGTGCCAGCAGTAAGCTAGCGGGTAGCACAGATACGCAGTATTTT
CASSKLAGSTDTQYF
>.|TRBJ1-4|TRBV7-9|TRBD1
TGTGCCAGCAGCGTTGGACAGGGGAACACTAATGAAAAACTGTTTTTT
CASSVGQGNTNEKLFF
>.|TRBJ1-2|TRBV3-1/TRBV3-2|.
TGTGCCAGCAGCCAACAAGTAAACTATGGCTACACCTTC
CASSQQVNYGYTF
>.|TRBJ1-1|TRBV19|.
TGTGCCAGTAGTATCTCAGGAGGGTTGAACACTGAAGCTTTCTTT
CASSISGGLNTEAFF
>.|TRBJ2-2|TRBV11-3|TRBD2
TGTGCCAGCAGCTTCAATCGGGGGGGCTTGGGCACCGGGGAGCTGTTTTTT
CASSFNRGGLGTGELFF
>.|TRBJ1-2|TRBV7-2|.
TGTGCCAGCAGCTTAGACGGGTCTAACTATGGCTACACCTTC
CASSLDGSNYGYTF
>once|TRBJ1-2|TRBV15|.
TGTGCCACCAGCAGATCCACCTCAGAATATGGCTACACCTTC
CATSRSTSEYGYTF
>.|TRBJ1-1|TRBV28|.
TGTGCCAGCAGTTTAATCACCGAAGCTTTCTTT
CASSLITEAFF
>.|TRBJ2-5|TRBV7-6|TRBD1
TGTGCCAGCAGCTTAGGACAGGGCATCCTAACTGCTAATCATCAGTACTTC
CASSLGQGILTANHQYF
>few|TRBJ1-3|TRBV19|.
TGTGCCAGTAGAATGGGGACGGGAGCCGGAAACACCATATATTTT
CASRMGTGAGNTIYF
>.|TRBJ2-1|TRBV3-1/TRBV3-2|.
TGTGCCAGCAGCCAAATGGTCGGCAATGAGCAGTTCTTC
CASSQMVGNEQFF
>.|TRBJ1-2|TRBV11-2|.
TGTGCCAGCAGCCCCCGGTTTTTGCCTAATTATGGCTACACCTTC
CASSPRFLPNYGYTF
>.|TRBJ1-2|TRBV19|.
TGTGCCAGTAGTATGGGGACCGGAGGGGAAGGCTACACCTTC
CASSMGTGGEGYTF
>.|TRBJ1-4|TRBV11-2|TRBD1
TGTGCCAGCAGCTCCCAGACAGGGCTGGGGGTTGGTGAAAAACTGTTTTTT
CASSSQTGLGVGEKLFF
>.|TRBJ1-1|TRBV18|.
TGTGCCAGCTCACCACTGAATCTCGGACAGACGAACACTGAAGCTTTCTTT
CASSPLNLGQTNTEAFF
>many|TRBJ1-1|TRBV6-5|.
TGTGCCAGCAAGAAGGGGGAATCGAACACTGAAGCTTTCTTT
CASKKGESNTEAFF
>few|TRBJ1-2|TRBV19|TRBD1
TGTGCCAGTAGTCTTCTCCAGGGGGCGAGGGCTGGCTACACCTTC
CASSLLQGARAGYTF
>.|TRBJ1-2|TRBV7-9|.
TGTGCCAGCAGCCCACAGGACTTC
CASSPQDF
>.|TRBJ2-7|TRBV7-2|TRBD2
TGTGCCAGCAGCTTTCAGCGGGGGGGCCGCGGCGAGCAGTACTTC
CASSFQRGGRGEQYF
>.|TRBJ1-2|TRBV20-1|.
TGCAGTGGGGTATTCGCTTATGGCTACACCTTC
CSGVFAYGYTF
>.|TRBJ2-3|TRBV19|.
TGTGCCAGTAGTATAATTTTGGGGACAGATACGCAGTATTTT
CASSIILGTDTQYF
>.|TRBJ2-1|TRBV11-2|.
TGTGCCAGCAGCTTGAGCGTAGACAATGAGCAGTTCTTC
CASSLSVDNEQFF
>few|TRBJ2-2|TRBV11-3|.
TGTGCCAGCAGCCTAGAGTACGAAAGCACCGGGGAGCTGTTTTTT
CASSLEYESTGELFF
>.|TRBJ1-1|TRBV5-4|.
TGTGCCAGCAGCTTGGGAGACAGAGAGAACACTGAAGCTTTCTTT
CASSLGDRENTEAFF
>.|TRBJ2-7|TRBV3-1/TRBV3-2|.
TGTGCCAGCAGCCAAGGAGGCTACGAGCAGTACTTC
CASSQGGYEQYF
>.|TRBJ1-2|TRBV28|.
TGTGCCAGCAGCGCCGGGACAAGAGATGGCTACACCTTC
CASSAGTRDGYTF
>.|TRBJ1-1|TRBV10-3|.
TGTGCCATCAGGGGACAACCGAACACTGAAGCTTTCTTT
CAIRGQPNTEAFF
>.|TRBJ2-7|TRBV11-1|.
TGTGCCAGCAGCCTACTCCCCGGCGGGGCCTCCTACGAGCAGTACTTC
CASSLLPGGASYEQYF
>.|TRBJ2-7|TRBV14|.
TGTGCCAGCAGCCAAGGACAGACATACGAGCAGTACTTC
CASSQGQTYEQYF
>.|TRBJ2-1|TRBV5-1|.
TGCGCCAGCAGCTTGGTAGGTGGGACCCATGAGCAGTTCTTC
CASSLVGGTHEQFF
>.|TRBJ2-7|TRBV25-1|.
TGTGCCAGCAGTGATATTTCCTACGAGCAGTACTTC
CASSDISYEQYF
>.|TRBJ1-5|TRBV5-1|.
TGCGCCAGCAGCGCAGGGGAGGTTCTGCCCCAGCATTTT
CASSAGEVLPQHF
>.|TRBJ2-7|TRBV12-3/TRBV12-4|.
TGTGCCAGCAGTCCGACTAGAGACGAGCAGTACTTC
CASSPTRDEQYF
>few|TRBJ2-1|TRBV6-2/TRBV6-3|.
TGTGCCAGCAGTTACTCGAAGGGAAACCTGGGCTCCTACAATGAGCAGTTCTTC
CASSYSKGNLGSYNEQFF
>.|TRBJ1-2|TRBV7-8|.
TGTGCCAGCAGCTTACGGCGTGGTTCAGGTCATGGCTACACCTTC
CASSLRRGSGHGYTF
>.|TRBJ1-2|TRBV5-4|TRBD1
TGTGCCAGCAGTCTCACAGGGGGCCTCGGGAATGGCTACACCTTC
CASSLTGGLGNGYTF
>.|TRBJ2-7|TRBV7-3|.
TGTGCCACGGCCCGGGACGACTCCTACGAGCAGTACTTC
CATARDDSYEQYF
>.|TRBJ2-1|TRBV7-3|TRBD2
TGTGCCAGCAGCTTAGGGACTAGCGATTACAATGAGCAGTTCTTC
CASSLGTSDYNEQFF
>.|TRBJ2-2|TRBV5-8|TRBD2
TGTGCCAGCAGCTCCCCCACCGACAGCGGGGGGAACACCGGGGAGCTGTTTTTT
CASSSPTDSGGNTGELFF
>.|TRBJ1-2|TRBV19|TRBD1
TGTGCCAGTACCTCCCTGGGACAGGTAGACTATGGCTACACCTTC
CASTSLGQVDYGYTF
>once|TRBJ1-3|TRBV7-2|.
TGTGCCAGCAGCTACCCGGGCCGCCAAGCCGGAAACACCATATATTTT
CASSYPGRQAGNTIYF
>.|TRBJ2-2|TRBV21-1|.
.
CASSKCVGQGASGELFF
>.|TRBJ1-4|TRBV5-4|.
TGTGCCAGCAGCTTTTCCAGGGGCCCTAATGAAAAACTGTTTTTT
CASSFSRGPNEKLFF
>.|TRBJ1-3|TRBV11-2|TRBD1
TGTGCCAGCAGCTCGGTCAGGGGGCCCCCTGGAAACACCATATATTTT
CASSSVRGPPGNTIYF